The sequence of this T cell receptor (beta chain) was determined in a study of CD8+ T cells in alopecia areata (dated by TCRdb to 2016 to 2019). About the full investigation: The treated patients, all with moderate-to-severe alopecia areata, were enrolled in an open-label pilot trial of oral tofacitinib given at 5 to 10 mg twice daily. TCRbeta CDR3 regions were amplified by immunoSEQ multiplex PCR with 35 Vbeta forward and 13 Jbeta reverse primers. In treated patients, disease severity was measured using the SALT score, which gives the percentage of scalp surface area affected. RNA came from the PAXgene miRNA kit for fixed scalp, the miRNeasy kit for PBMCs, and the RNeasy kit for mouse skin. Human TCRbeta sequencing covered scalp tissue and sorted CD4+ and CD8+ peripheral blood T cells from patchy and totalis/universalis alopecia areata patients and healthy controls. Tofacitinib-treated patients had biopsies at baseline and at 4 and 24 weeks of treatment, with a later scalp biopsy in several patients. Scalp clonality was compared across normal scalp (n=4), patchy alopecia areata scalp (n=8), and alopecia totalis/universalis scalp (n=8). High-throughput TCRbeta sequencing was used to examine T cell clonal expansion in alopecia areata in both the C3H/HeJ mouse model and human patients. Patients received tofacitinib for 6 to 18 months and were then followed off drug for 6 months to check for delayed response and recurrence. Results the study describes overall, beyond this receptor: Scalp clonality and the number of expanded CD8+ clones among the top 100 scalp clones were significantly decreased by tofacitinib. Shared TCR sequences between patients were less evident than in mice, which may be partly attributable to HLA diversity in the patient population. Many expanded lesional clones were found to persist in scalp and blood during tofacitinib treatment, and relapse after treatment cessation may be partly explained by this persistence. Compared with normal scalp, lesional scalp had higher clonality and more expanded CD8+ clones, particularly in alopecia totalis/universalis, a pattern that suggests antigenic drive. Unlike mouse skin, where gammadelta T cells dominate, normal human skin contains resident alphabeta T cells that get sequenced too, which complicates analysis of the scalp TCR repertoire. Because the treated cohort was small and included a single nonresponder, larger studies are needed to assess links between baseline CD8+ expansion and response.

About this clone: Its antigen is unknown. No quality values exist for individual bases; no much larger clone is one base distant.

The treatment or condition label corresponds to: oral pan-JAK inhibitor, 5-10 mg twice daily. From alopecia areata patients, peripheral blood was collected along with lesional scalp punch biopsies. After PBMCs were isolated by density centrifugation and stained for CD3, CD4 and CD8, a FACSAria was used to sort CD4+ and CD8+ T cells. The cysteine opens and the phenylalanine closes a CDR3 of 14 amino acids. Left in the record is the CDR3 DNA by itself, 42 bases read in frame from the first base. According to the germline V gene (reference sequence), CDR1 reads MNHEY and CDR2 reads SMNVEV. V sheds 1 base and J sheds 1 base, leaving 7 bases between their ends. Receptor libraries were prepared by the immunoSEQ multiplex PCR assay. RNA was extracted from all samples and reverse transcribed into cDNA as template for TCR sequencing. SuperScript III was used to make first-strand cDNA, primed with a 2:1 mix of oligo-dT and random hexamers. A synthetic immune receptor repertoire was used to measure amplification bias, and any remaining bias was corrected computationally. In the source study's methods: Raw reads were preprocessed to remove errors, and CDR3 was defined by IMGT conventions from the conserved cysteine to phenylalanine. Clonality was computed by normalizing Shannon entropy by log2 of the number of productive unique TCRs and subtracting the result from 1. CD4 or CD8 identity of scalp clones was inferred by cross-referencing scalp TCRbeta sequences with sorted blood CD4 and CD8 repertoires. TCRdb provides this immuneACCESS table in a form limited to in-frame rearrangements. Some clones are lacking; in checked studies, under half of them reflect an unresolved V gene, and why the rest are absent is not known. The V and J calls and the clone size are those of that table, but D and trimming were determined from the DNA. The table for this sample lists more than 200,000 clones; roughly 66% of them were counted only once. Over 1% of the sample rests with the top ten.

Material: CD4+ T cells sorted from blood, obtained at approximately week 44, from a patient treated with tofacitinib. The chain is made from TRBV27 and TRBJ1-1; TRBD1 might be the D gene, on 5 matching bases. This receptor was taken from a human donor with alopecia areata. The bases are TGTGCCAGCAGTTTATATGGACAGAACACTGAAGCTTTCTTT. Translation gives CASSLYGQNTEAFF.